This entry is about one T cell receptor beta chain. What it binds is unknown. Investigators performed immunoSEQ version v3.0 at survey level. Method: immunoSEQ multiplex PCR; TCRdb's copy keeps in-frame clones and lacks some. The data hold about 17,000 clones, with 79% observed a single time. The entry originates in a study of long-term antiretroviral therapy in people with HIV. Across the whole study: The earliest samples came from an era when ART typically awaited falling CD4 counts.

Study-wide points: The study collected no data on ART adherence, viral resistance or therapy changes. Compared with controls, HIV repertoires showed narrower CDR3 length ranges.

V was clipped by 3 bases and J by 4 bases, with 16 bases between them. The CDR3 sequence is 15 residues long. Germline V lookup: CDR1 MGHDK, CDR2 SYGVNS. The sample in question was unsorted PBMCs, obtained at the start of antiretroviral therapy. The J gene is TRBJ2-7, the V gene TRBV25-1, with D perhaps given as TRBD1 or TRBD2 (5 bases each). The receptor was derived from a man between 25 and 39 years old with HIV. CDR3 sequence: CASSEGGGSRYEQYF. The CDR3 DNA follows: TGTGCCAGCAGTGAGGGTGGGGGTTCTAGGTACGAGCAGTACTTC.